The clone carrying this TCR beta chain was detected a few times. With a J-beta primer mix and a sample-barcoded 5' primer, a second PCR ran about 6 to 11 cycles. TCRdb re-called the 5' RACE reads through MiXCR, storing one row per CDR3 protein. This table has some 1.4 million distinct CDR3 sequences, 42% appearing once. With V trimmed by 0 bases and J by 1 base, 0 bases remained unmatched. Germline assignment: CDR1 ENHRY and CDR2 SYGVKD. This CDR3 has 15 residues. This sample stems from a study of blood T cells in healthy people across ages. The origin of this receptor is a woman aged 18-30 years in good health. The V gene is TRBV10-3, the J gene TRBJ2-3; the match to TRBD1 covers 8 bases. Sequencing used blood. CDR3 sequence reads: CAISESRGRTDTQYF. Here the CDR3 DNA reads TGTGCCATCAGTGAGTCCAGGGGGCGCACAGATACGCAGTATTTT.